The next 22 T cell receptor beta chains were all read from a single sample in a study of blood T cell repertoires in COVID-19. This table comes from immunoSEQ multiplex PCR, and its TCRdb copy is limited to in-frame clones, with some not included. The sample has a few hundred thousand clones; roughly 88% are singletons. Sequencing was performed on peripheral blood. These receptors were obtained from a man between 40 and 49 years old who had recovered from COVID-19.

Here the CDR3 reads CATSAGSSNQPQHF. CDR3 DNA: TGTGCCACCAGTGCGGGGTCAAGCAATCAGCCCCAGCATTTT. The rearrangement joins TRBV24-1 to TRBJ1-5; no clear D gene. Per the germline V gene, CDR1 is KGHDR and CDR2 is SFDVKD. V shed 5 bases and J shed 1 base, with 8 bases lying between them. CDR3 length equals 14 residues.

The chain carries TRBV6-2 or TRBV6-3 and TRBJ1-2; D is uncertain. Germline V gene sequence: CDR1 MNHEY, CDR2 SVGEGT. V shed 2 bases and J shed 4 bases, with 5 bases lying between them. This CDR3 is 12 amino acids long. The CDR3 loop reads CASSYRSYGYTF. The CDR3 DNA is TGTGCCAGCAGTTACCGGAGCTATGGCTACACCTTC.

The V and J genes are TRBV6-6 and TRBJ2-3; the match to TRBD1 covers 9 bases. There are 14 residues in the CDR3. V shed 5 bases, J shed 6 bases, and the junction held 6 bases outside the gene matches. Germline lookup yields CDR1 MNHNY and CDR2 SVGAGI (reference sequence). CDR3 sequence: CASSKTGGYDTQYF. CDR3 nucleotide sequence: TGTGCCAGCAGTAAGACAGGGGGATACGATACGCAGTATTTT.

This chain links TRBV11-3 with TRBJ2-3; a possible D gene is TRBD2 (5 bases). The germline gives CDR1 SGHNT, CDR2 YENEEA. CDR3 length: 13 residues. V lost 3 bases, J lost 7 bases, and 11 bases lay in between. CDR3: CASSFSAVYTQYF. CDR3 in DNA: TGTGCCAGCAGCTTCTCAGCGGTGTATACGCAGTATTTT.

This clone has a single count. The gene calls are TRBV5-1 and TRBJ2-7, with 11 bases fitting TRBD2. The CDR3 runs 16 residues. Trimming at V came to 0 bases and at J to 3 bases, leaving 5 bases not matched to a gene. Germline lookup yields CDR1 SGHRS and CDR2 YFSETQ. CDR3 loop: CASSLEGLAAVYEQYF. Here the CDR3 DNA reads TGCGCCAGCAGCTTGGAGGGACTAGCGGCTGTCTACGAGCAGTACTTC.

The chain joins TRBV5-6 to TRBJ1-6; the match to TRBD1 covers 7 bases. Germline CDR1 SGHDT, CDR2 YYEEEE. The CDR3 is made up of 17 amino acids. V shed 2 bases, J shed 9 bases, and the junction held 14 bases outside the gene matches. As DNA, the CDR3 is TGTGCCAGCAGCTTAAAAGACAGGGCTGTTGGTACTTCACCCCTCCACTTT. Translation: CASSLKDRAVGTSPLHF.

The chain employs TRBV12-3 or TRBV12-4 and TRBJ1-2; tentatively, D is TRBD1 (5 bases). There are 12 residues in the CDR3. With 3 bases removed from V and 6 bases from J, the gap between germline ends came to 8 bases. The CDR3 is CASSFSGNGYTF. The CDR3 region has the DNA TGTGCCAGCAGTTTTTCAGGGAATGGCTACACCTTC.

The chain carries TRBV24-1 and TRBJ2-3; TRBD1 matches 10 bases. J lost 6 bases, V lost 4 bases, and 12 bases had no gene match. The CDR3 extends over 17 amino acids. Germline CDR1 reads KGHDR; CDR2 reads SFDVKD. The CDR3 nucleotides read TGTGCCACCAGTGACCGTAGGACAGGGGGTAGCGTCGATACGCAGTATTTT. Translating it yields CATSDRRTGGSVDTQYF.

The chain joins TRBV4-2 to TRBJ2-3; 7 bases are shared with TRBD1. The CDR3 consists of 15 residues. V was pared by 1 base and J by 2 bases, with 3 bases of the junction left unmatched. CDR1 and CDR2 (germline): LGHNA, YNFKEQ. CDR3 region: CASSQGQGNTDTQYF. CDR3 bases: TGTGCCAGCAGCCAAGGACAGGGAAACACAGATACGCAGTATTTT.

This chain connects TRBV19 to TRBJ1-5; TRBD1 agrees at 7 bases. V dropped 9 bases and J dropped 1; count of bases not matched to a gene: 15. The CDR3 is made up of 17 amino acids. Germline CDR1 is LNHDA and CDR2 is SQIVND (reference sequence). The CDR3 sequence: CASSPGAGGPSNQPQHF. In DNA, the CDR3 is TGTGCCAGCTCGCCCGGGGCAGGGGGGCCGAGCAATCAGCCCCAGCATTTT. Complete variable domain (other parts from reference TRBV19 and TRBJ1-5): DGGITQSPKYLFRKEGQNVTLSCEQNLNHDAMYWYRQDPGQGLRLIYYSQIVNDFQKGDIAEGYSVSREKKESFPLTVTSAQKNPTAFYLCASSPGAGGPSNQPQHFGDGTRLSIL.

The chain carries TRBV20-1 and TRBJ1-1, with a possible D match to TRBD1 (6 bases). This CDR3 has 13 amino acids. Trimming took off 3 bases at V and 6 bases at J, with 14 bases between the two ends. Germline assignment: CDR1 DFQATT and CDR2 SNEGSKA (reference sequence). CDR3: CSASRGFGAEAFF. For the CDR3, the DNA is TGCAGTGCTAGTAGGGGGTTTGGAGCTGAAGCTTTCTTT.

J is TRBJ1-1 and V is TRBV2, with 7 bases that match TRBD1. The V and J ends lost 6 bases and 3 bases, in that order; junction bases with no gene match: 7. Germline V gene lookup returns CDR1 SNHLY and CDR2 FYNNEI. CDR3 length: 14 amino acids. The chain's CDR3 is CASRSSQGDTEAFF. The CDR3, as DNA: TGTGCCAGCAGATCGAGTCAGGGGGACACTGAAGCTTTCTTT.

Points on this clone: The junction and the germline gene differ at one end; a read error may be behind it. The chain couples TRBV3-1 (or the pseudogene TRBV3-2) to TRBJ1-2, with 8 bases aligning to TRBD1. CDR3 length equals 15 residues. Germline CDR1 is LGHDT and CDR2 is YNNKEL (reference sequence). DNA of the CDR3: TGTGCCAGCAGCCAAGAGGTGACAGGGGCCGATCGGATCCATTTC. Its translation: CASSQEVTGADRIHF.

This clone was seen once. This sequence joins TRBV19 and TRBJ2-5, with TRBD2 as a possible D gene (5 bases). The CDR3 spans 13 residues. Germline V gene sequence: CDR1 LNHDA, CDR2 SQIVND (reference sequence). The V gene lost 3 bases and the J gene lost 5 bases, with 10 bases spanning the gap. The CDR3 nucleotides are TGTGCCAGTAGTATGACGGGGTGGGAGACCCAGTACTTC. Translated: CASSMTGWETQYF.

V gene TRBV9 combines with J gene TRBJ1-1, with a tentative D call TRBD1 (5 bases). Germline assignment: CDR1 SGDLS and CDR2 YYNGEE. There are 14 residues in the CDR3. V lost 4 bases to trimming and J lost 4 bases, with 14 bases between them. For the CDR3, the DNA is TGTGCCAGCAGCTTGGAGGGGTCGGGCACTGAAGCTTTCTTT. It specifies CASSLEGSGTEAFF.

This chain joins TRBV5-4 and TRBJ2-1; TRBD1 is a possible D gene (5 bases). This CDR3 spans 15 amino acids. Germline V gene data show CDR1 as SGHNT and CDR2 as YYREEE (reference sequence). Trimming stripped 4 bases from V and 4 bases from J, with 15 bases between. The CDR3 DNA is TGTGCCAGCAGCCCCCAGGGCGACCTGTACAATGAGCAGTTCTTC. This translates into CASSPQGDLYNEQFF.

This clone was counted a single time. CDR3 bases: TGTGCCAGCAGTGGGCCGAAGACAGGGCGGTACTATGGCTACACCTTC. Translated: CASSGPKTGRYYGYTF. The chain combines TRBV25-1 with TRBJ1-2, with 7 bases matching TRBD1. The CDR3 covers 16 residues. Looked up from germline, CDR1 is MGHDK and CDR2 is SYGVNS. Trimming took 4 bases from V and 3 from J; bases not matched to a gene: 11.

The V and J genes are TRBV7-2 and TRBJ1-1, with a possible D match to TRBD1 (5 bases). The CDR3 is 12 residues long. V dropped 2 bases and J dropped 10 bases, with 11 bases sitting between them. The germline CDR1 and CDR2 sequences are SGHTA and FQGNSA. The CDR3 reads CASSLTGGGAFF. CDR3 coding DNA: TGTGCCAGCAGCTTAACCGGGGGAGGAGCTTTCTTT.

This clone was picked up a small number of times. V usage is TRBV27 and J usage is TRBJ2-3; the match to TRBD2 covers 8 bases. Germline V gene sequence: CDR1 MNHEY, CDR2 SMNVEV (reference sequence). The V and J ends lost 2 bases and 4 bases, in that order; junction bases with no gene match: 8. The CDR3 loop spans 16 amino acids. The CDR3 DNA follows: TGTGCCAGCAGTTTAGTTTCGGGAGGGCCCCCAGATACGCAGTATTTT. It is translated as CASSLVSGGPPDTQYF.

The chain joins TRBV5-1 to TRBJ1-1; TRBD1 aligns across 8 bases. The CDR3 totals 15 residues. Losses at the gene ends were 1 base for V and 1 base for J; bases not matched to a gene: 3. Germline V gene sequence: CDR1 SGHRS, CDR2 YFSETQ. CDR3 amino acids: CASSLFGTGNTEAFF. The CDR3 bases are TGCGCCAGCAGCTTGTTCGGGACAGGGAACACTGAAGCTTTCTTT.

This clone was recorded once. J is TRBJ1-1 and V is TRBV21-1. TRBV21-1 is a pseudogene segment. The CDR3 extends over 13 amino acids. The CDR3 protein is CASSKVGRAEAFF. In nucleotides, the CDR3 is TGTGCCAGCAGCAAAGTGGGGAGGGCTGAAGCTTTCTTT.

The chain has TRBV2 and TRBJ2-3; D is perhaps TRBD2 (7 bases). CDR3 size: 13 residues. V gave up 3 bases and J gave up 8 bases, with 12 bases separating them. Germline lookup yields CDR1 SNHLY and CDR2 FYNNEI. In DNA, the CDR3 is TGTGCCAGCAGTGAGGAAAGGGGGGGTACGCAGTATTTT. This translates into CASSEERGGTQYF.